This T cell receptor (beta chain) is from a study of blood T cell repertoires in COVID-19. Clones were sequenced by immunoSEQ multiplex PCR, and TCRdb holds only the in-frame ones, with some missing. The table has about 250,000 clones, 85% seen once. The CDR3 length is 14 residues. Per germline, CDR1 SGHRS and CDR2 YFSETQ. The V and J ends lost 0 bases and 5 bases respectively, with 12 bases between them. Sequenced material: PBMCs or T cells enriched from blood (not recorded which). The clonotype was recovered from a woman aged 45 to 65 with acute COVID-19. V usage is TRBV5-1 and J usage is TRBJ2-7; weak D call: TRBD2 (7 bases). The CDR3 reads CASSLAGGTNEQYF. CDR3 sequence (DNA): TGCGCCAGCAGCTTGGCGGGGGGCACTAACGAGCAGTACTTC.